A selection of T cell receptor beta chains follows, all from one sample in a study of monozygotic twins with cystic fibrosis. The table came from immunoSEQ multiplex PCR; TCRdb's copy has only in-frame clones and leaves some out. The table records 8,000 to 10,000 clones, approximately 90% of them present only once. Sequenced material: blood. These receptors came from a boy under 10 years old with cystic fibrosis. Each CDR3 is given without its conserved first and last residue.

CDR3 length	V gene	J gene	CDR3 protein
10	TRBV6-6	TRBJ2-5	ASSYDGETQY
11	TRBV30	TRBJ1-1	AWSVNGDTEAF
10	TRBV11-2	TRBJ1-6	ASKGERVTLH
13	TRBV5-1	TRBJ2-2	ASSPLPSNTGELF
14	TRBV4-1	TRBJ2-5	ASSRPLAGDQETQY
12	TRBV19	TRBJ2-5	ASGGRGGVETQY
13	TRBV7-2	TRBJ1-5	ASSSTGASNQPQH
11	TRBV27	TRBJ1-2	ASSLDRGHGYT
13	TRBV2	TRBJ1-4	ASSEGAGTRGKLF
14	TRBV4-1	TRBJ1-1	ASSQASGQGRPEAF
14	TRBV21-1	TRBJ1-1	ASSKVGQGIYTEAF